This entry features one T cell receptor beta chain sequence. At one of its ends the junction is not consistent with the germline gene, which may arise from a read error. As processed by the authors: For nucleated cells, counts were estimated from reference gene primer amplification. Generated by immunoSEQ multiplex PCR, the TCRdb table keeps only in-frame clones and is missing some. The DNA was the basis for D and trimming; V, J and clone size are from that table. This sample has some 83,000 clones, with 70% to 90% found just once. The CDR3 contains 11 residues. Germline-derived CDR1 and CDR2 are MNHEY and SVGAGI. This sample was included in a study of blood T cell repertoires in COVID-19. Study in general: Italy, Spain and the United States were the sources of the convalescent and acute COVID-19 samples. The cDNA or gDNA used as material had been derived from T cells, B-cell-depleted T cells, or PBMCs.

Sequences were obtained from peripheral blood. This clonotype was obtained from a man aged 60 to 69 with acute or convalescent COVID-19. V is TRBV6-5 and J is TRBJ1-1; D may be TRBD1 (6 bases). This chain's CDR3 is CASSQTWTAFF. CDR3 DNA sequence: TGTGCCAGCAGTCAGACATGGACAGCCTTTTTT.